This TCR beta chain appears in the sequencing data of a study of blood T cell repertoires in COVID-19. Across the study: The analysed material was cDNA or gDNA that came from T cells, B-cell-depleted T cells, or PBMCs.

The data were produced by immunoSEQ multiplex PCR, yet TCRdb's version contains in-frame clones alone and is incomplete. The sample lists fewer than 500,000 clones, around 89% occurring once. This clonotype was obtained from a woman in her 30s with acute or convalescent COVID-19. What was sequenced was peripheral blood.

CDR3 protein: CASSPETGGYGYTF. The CDR3 DNA is TGTGCCAGCAGCCCAGAGACAGGGGGCTATGGCTACACCTTC. This chain uses TRBV5-4 with TRBJ1-2; 9 bases are shared with TRBD1. The germline V gene has CDR1 SGHNT and CDR2 YYREEE (reference sequence). The junction had 5 bases not matched to a gene; V was cut back by 4 bases and J by 4 bases. The CDR3 is made up of 14 amino acids.